This T cell receptor beta chain emerged from a study of T cell responses to AZD1222 COVID-19 vaccine. On the study more broadly: The study pooled second doses at about 4 or about 12 weeks.

Study-wide results and caveats: Only 5 or 6 individuals given AZD1222 were seropositive at baseline. Clonal diversity was possibly underestimated, and the donors were mostly white British, with more females.

Sequencing was performed with immunoSEQ multiplex PCR; in TCRdb, only in-frame clones are kept and a portion is missing. Among around 200,000 clones listed, approximately 86% were seen once. As to this clone: Antigen specificity is unknown.

This receptor was obtained from an adult in good health. The sample was peripheral blood, taken on day 0 of AZD1222 vaccination.

The CDR3 DNA sequence: TGCGCCAGTCGGACGACAGGGACGGACACTGAAGCTTTCTTT. Translation: CASRTTGTDTEAFF. This chain uses TRBV5-1 with TRBJ1-1, with TRBD1 matching over 7 bases. V was clipped by 8 bases and J by 3 bases; unmatched bases: 10. Germline assignment: CDR1 SGHRS and CDR2 YFSETQ. The CDR3 runs to 14 residues.